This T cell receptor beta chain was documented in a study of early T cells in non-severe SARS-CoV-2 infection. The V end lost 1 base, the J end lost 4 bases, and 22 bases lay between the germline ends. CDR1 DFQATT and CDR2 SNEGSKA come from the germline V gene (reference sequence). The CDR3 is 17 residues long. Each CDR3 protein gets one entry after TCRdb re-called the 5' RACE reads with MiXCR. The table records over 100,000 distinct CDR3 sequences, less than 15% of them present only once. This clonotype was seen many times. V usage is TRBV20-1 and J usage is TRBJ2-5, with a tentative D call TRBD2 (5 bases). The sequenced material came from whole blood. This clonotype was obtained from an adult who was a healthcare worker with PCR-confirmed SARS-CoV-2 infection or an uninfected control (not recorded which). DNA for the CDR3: TGCAGTGCTAGAGGCTCGTTTCAGGACGGGATGGGAGAGACCCAGTACTTC. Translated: CSARGSFQDGMGETQYF.